The 27 T cell receptor beta chains reported below all come from one sample, sequenced in a study of T cells in Graves' hyperthyroidism and ophthalmopathy. There were TCR beta CDR3 regions amplified from RNA transcripts. The TCR CDR3 first-round RT-PCR relied on the HTBI primer set. TCRdb fed the multiplex PCR reads into MiXCR, producing one record per CDR3 protein. The sample contains roughly 700,000 distinct CDR3 sequences, approximately 15% of which appear only once. Sequenced sample: blood. All receptors come from a man aged 45-65 years with Graves' hyperthyroidism.

In regard to this clonotype: One end of the junction is discordant with germline, which a read error may explain. This sequence joins TRBV7-6 and TRBJ2-3, with D perhaps TRBD1 (5 bases). Germline V gives CDR1 SGHVS, CDR2 FNYEAQ. The length of the CDR3 is 15 residues. The CDR3 sequence is CASSLGVSLTGTQYF. CDR3 nucleotides: TGTGCCAGCAGCTTAGGCGTCTCTTTAACAGGTACGCAGTATTTT.

This clonotype was picked up a small number of times. The chain joins TRBV4-1 to TRBJ2-5; D unclear. V was pared by 2 bases and J by 5 bases, with 9 bases between. This CDR3 is 13 amino acids long. The germline V gene has CDR1 MGHRA and CDR2 YSYEKL. The CDR3 DNA reads as TGCGCCAGCAGCCAAAAAGAGGAGGAGACCCAGTACTTC. Its translation: CASSQKEEETQYF.

There are a few counts of this clonotype. The V and J genes are TRBV15 and TRBJ2-1; 7 bases line up with TRBD1. This CDR3 is 16 amino acids long. The V gene's germline CDR1 is LNHNV and CDR2 YYDKDF (reference sequence). Trimming took 4 bases from V and 5 from J; bases not matched to a gene: 11. The CDR3 nucleotides are TGTGCCACCAGCACCCTATCAGGGGGACCCCACAATGAGCAGTTCTTC. Its translation: CATSTLSGGPHNEQFF.

The CDR3 sequence: CATTRALAGADTQYF. The DNA of the CDR3 is TGTGCCACAACCAGAGCTCTAGCGGGCGCAGATACGCAGTATTTT. This chain uses TRBV19 with TRBJ2-3; 8 bases fit TRBD2. The V and J ends lost 10 bases and 4 bases, in that order; junction bases with no gene match: 13. The length of the CDR3 is 15 residues. Germline lookup yields CDR1 LNHDA and CDR2 SQIVND (reference sequence).

The genes are TRBV20-1 and TRBJ2-2, with D maybe TRBD2 (5 bases). The germline V gene has CDR1 DFQATT and CDR2 SNEGSKA (reference sequence). V lost 5 bases and J lost 0, with 10 bases in between. The CDR3 is 14 amino acids. CDR3 region: CSAQRAANTGELFF. CDR3 nucleotides: TGCAGTGCTCAGAGGGCGGCGAACACCGGGGAGCTGTTTTTT.

This clonotype was seen only a few times. The rearrangement links TRBV7-3 to TRBJ2-3; 8 bases match TRBD2. J gave up 6 bases and V 5 bases, and 10 bases lay outside the gene matches. The CDR3 consists of 15 residues. Germline V gives CDR1 SGHTA, CDR2 FQGTGA. CDR3 loop: CASSRSGRVGDTQYF. In nucleotides, the CDR3 is TGTGCCAGCAGCCGAAGCGGGAGAGTAGGGGATACGCAGTATTTT.

The CDR3 sequence is CASSSRLSDWANVLTF. The DNA of the CDR3 is TGTGCCAGCAGCTCCCGGTTGTCAGACTGGGCCAACGTCCTGACTTTC. This chain uses TRBV11-1 with TRBJ2-6; no clear D gene. Trimming shortened V by 4 bases and J by 5 bases, and 15 bases separated the two germline ends. There are 16 residues in the CDR3. CDR1 and CDR2 (germline): SGHAT, FQDESV (reference sequence).

This chain connects TRBV6-1 to TRBJ1-2; D is ambiguous. Germline assignment: CDR1 MNHNS and CDR2 SASEGT. The CDR3 has 13 residues. V lost 7 bases to trimming and J lost 2 bases, with 11 bases between them. CDR3 coding DNA: TGTGCCAGCACCTTACCCGCGAACTATGGCTACACCTTC. Protein sequence: CASTLPANYGYTF.

There are a few counts of this clonotype. V and J are TRBV15 and TRBJ2-5; D is ambiguous. Per germline, CDR1 LNHNV and CDR2 YYDKDF (reference sequence). Trimming removed 1 base at V and 1 base at J, with 7 bases between. This CDR3 has 14 amino acids. CDR3 in DNA: TGTGCCACCAGCAGAGGAGACATCCAAGAGACCCAGTACTTC. Protein sequence: CATSRGDIQETQYF.

This clonotype was observed at least ten times. The chain has TRBV29-1 and TRBJ2-7, with a possible D match to TRBD1 (6 bases). Trimming took 4 bases from V and 2 from J, leaving 15 bases between them. This CDR3 is 14 amino acids long. Germline V gene data show CDR1 as SQVTM and CDR2 as ANQGSEA. CDR3 sequence reads: CSVADGQWPYEQYF. For the CDR3, the DNA is TGCAGCGTTGCGGACGGACAGTGGCCCTACGAGCAGTACTTC.

This chain joins TRBV6-2 or TRBV6-3 and TRBJ2-7; no firm D call. CDR1 and CDR2 from the germline V gene are MNHEY and SVGEGT. CDR3 length: 14 amino acids. Trimming shortened V by 2 bases and J by 0 bases, and 8 bases separated the two germline ends. The CDR3 loop reads CASSYHIYSYEQYF. The CDR3, as DNA: TGTGCCAGCAGTTACCATATCTACTCCTACGAGCAGTACTTC.

The J gene is TRBJ1-1, the V gene TRBV6-1; the match to TRBD1 covers 7 bases. The CDR3 is made up of 13 amino acids. Looked up from germline, CDR1 is MNHNS and CDR2 is SASEGT. V was pared by 6 bases and J by 6 bases, with 7 bases of the junction left unmatched. This CDR3 reads CASRKDRVAEAFF. The DNA of the CDR3 is TGTGCCAGCAGAAAAGACAGGGTGGCTGAAGCTTTCTTT.

The sample holds many counts of this clonotype. The chain is built from TRBV30 and TRBJ2-1, with D perhaps being TRBD1 or TRBD2 (6 bases each). Germline loops: CDR1 GTSNPN, CDR2 SVGIG (reference sequence). The CDR3 extends over 12 amino acids. Trimming cost V 4 bases and J 12 bases, with 16 bases left between them. The CDR3, as DNA: TGTGCCTGGATCCCGAGGGGGAGGAGGCAGTTCTTC. Translated, it gives CAWIPRGRRQFF.

This chain connects TRBV20-1 to TRBJ2-6; TRBD2 is a possible D gene (6 bases). The germline V gene encodes CDR1 DFQATT and CDR2 SNEGSKA (reference sequence). The CDR3 is 15 residues long. V dropped 5 bases and J dropped 0 bases, with 11 bases sitting between them. The CDR3 is CSALDGSSGANVLTF. DNA of the CDR3: TGCAGTGCTTTGGACGGGAGCTCTGGGGCCAACGTCCTGACTTTC.

The V call is TRBV20-1, the J call TRBJ2-5, with D perhaps given as TRBD1 or TRBD2 (5 bases each). Germline CDR1 and CDR2: DFQATT and SNEGSKA (reference sequence). The CDR3 spans 15 residues. With 4 bases removed from V and 7 bases from J, the gap between germline ends came to 22 bases. The CDR3: CSATNLRDGPGTQYF. The CDR3, as DNA: TGCAGTGCTACAAATTTAAGGGACGGCCCGGGGACCCAGTACTTC.

This clonotype was found many times. This chain connects TRBV11-3 to TRBJ2-3; 7 positions match TRBD2. V dropped 1 base and J dropped 4; count of bases not matched to a gene: 2. Germline CDR1 SGHNT, CDR2 YENEEA. This CDR3 is built from 14 residues. The CDR3 region has the DNA TGTGCCAGCAGCTTAGGCGGGAGTGCAGATACGCAGTATTTT. Its translation is CASSLGGSADTQYF.

This clonotype has a count of ten or more. V gene TRBV2 combines with J gene TRBJ2-2, with D perhaps matching TRBD1 (6 bases). This CDR3 contains 14 residues. Germline V gives CDR1 SNHLY, CDR2 FYNNEI. V was trimmed by 6 bases and J by 4 bases, leaving 12 bases between them. The CDR3 nucleotides read TGTGCCAGCAGACAGCAGGGGAGCACCGGGGAGCTGTTTTTT. It yields the protein CASRQQGSTGELFF.

V is TRBV7-2 and J is TRBJ1-3; 9 bases align to TRBD1. The CDR3 is made up of 16 amino acids. J was trimmed by 4 bases and V by 3 bases; bases with no gene match: 7. Germline values: CDR1 SGHTA, CDR2 FQGNSA. CDR3 sequence reads: CASSLDRGLTGNTIYF. In nucleotides, the CDR3 is TGTGCCAGCAGCTTGGACAGGGGATTGACCGGAAACACCATATATTTT.

This clonotype was picked up many times. The rearrangement joins TRBV19 to TRBJ2-1; either TRBD1 or TRBD2 may supply D (5 bases each). V was shortened by 3 bases and J by 8 bases, with 20 bases between the two germline ends. The germline V gene encodes CDR1 LNHDA and CDR2 SQIVND (reference sequence). There are 16 residues in the CDR3. DNA of the CDR3: TGTGCCAGTAGTATGGGAGATCGGGACCCGAAGGATGAGCAGTTCTTC. Translation: CASSMGDRDPKDEQFF.

The sample holds many counts of this clonotype. This chain connects TRBV30 to TRBJ1-3; no definite D call. Germline values: CDR1 GTSNPN, CDR2 SVGIG (reference sequence). Trimming stripped 2 bases from V and 0 bases from J, with 14 bases between. The CDR3 length is 16 residues. Here the CDR3 reads CAWSRGTPSSGNTIYF. The CDR3 DNA reads as TGTGCCTGGAGTCGGGGAACACCGAGCTCTGGAAACACCATATATTTT.

This CDR3 is CASSFGGAATDTQYF. CDR3 nucleotide sequence: TGTGCCAGCAGTTTCGGCGGGGCCGCGACAGATACGCAGTATTTT. This rearrangement joins TRBV28 to TRBJ2-3; maybe TRBD2 (6 bases). Trimming removed 3 bases from V and 3 bases from J, with 13 bases in between. The CDR3 covers 15 residues. Germline CDR1 MDHEN, CDR2 SYDVKM.

The rearrangement uses TRBV20-1 and TRBJ2-3; maybe TRBD2 (6 bases). V lost 1 base and J lost 2, with 16 bases in between. Per the germline V gene, CDR1 is DFQATT and CDR2 is SNEGSKA (reference sequence). This CDR3 contains 16 residues. The CDR3 loop reads CSARVSSRGYTDTQYF. DNA of the CDR3: TGCAGTGCTAGAGTATCGAGCCGGGGGTACACAGATACGCAGTATTTT.

This clonotype was seen many times. The genes are TRBV2 and TRBJ2-7, with 12 bases matching TRBD2. CDR3 length: 15 residues. Germline values: CDR1 SNHLY, CDR2 FYNNEI. With 5 bases clipped from V and 3 bases from J, the junction kept 5 bases outside the gene matches. This CDR3 is CASSTGLAGNYEQYF. The CDR3 region has the DNA TGTGCCAGCAGTACGGGACTAGCGGGCAACTACGAGCAGTACTTC.

V gene TRBV15 combines with J gene TRBJ2-1; perhaps TRBD2 as D (5 bases). Germline V gene sequence: CDR1 LNHNV, CDR2 YYDKDF (reference sequence). V lost 0 bases and J lost 9, with 9 bases in between. This CDR3 is 13 amino acids long. The CDR3 sequence: CATSRDEGTEQFF. CDR3 sequence (DNA): TGTGCCACCAGCAGAGATGAGGGCACTGAGCAGTTCTTC.

A few counts support this clonotype. This clone may be a read error of a much larger clone one base away. The chain has TRBV11-1 and TRBJ1-1; no reliable D call. Germline CDR1 SGHAT, CDR2 FQDESV (reference sequence). CDR3 size: 13 residues. In DNA, the CDR3 is TGTGCCAGCGATAGGATCGGGAACACTGAAGCTCTCTTT. As protein: CASDRIGNTEALF.

This clonotype occurred a few times. CDR3 sequence (DNA): TGTGCCAGCAGCTTATTTCAGGGGAACACAGATACGCAGTATTTT. Translated: CASSLFQGNTDTQYF. The rearrangement links TRBV7-9 to TRBJ2-3, with D tentatively TRBD1 (6 bases). The CDR3 loop spans 15 amino acids. Trimming cost V 2 bases and J 2 bases, with 11 bases left between them. The V gene's germline CDR1 is SEHNR and CDR2 FQNEAQ (reference sequence).

This clonotype was counted ten times or more. The V gene is TRBV12-3 or TRBV12-4, the J gene TRBJ1-2; possibly TRBD1 for D (5 bases). The CDR3 has 15 residues. V gave up 5 bases and J gave up 2 bases, with 15 bases separating them. In DNA form, the CDR3 reads TGTGCCAGCAGTCCTGGGACGGGACTAAACTATGGCTACACCTTC. Amino acid sequence: CASSPGTGLNYGYTF.